Below, 23 T cell receptor beta chains from the same sample are listed, as sequenced in a study of T cell repertoires in cytomegalovirus infection. TCRdb re-called the reads through MiXCR, storing one row per CDR3 protein. The data contain about 900,000 distinct CDR3 sequences, less than 35% of them seen just once; the ten biggest clones take up over 12%. What these receptors recognize is not known. Here the sequenced sample was cultured CD8+ T cells from PBMCs, taken from culture after CMV antigen stimulation. The receptors were sampled from a human donor in good health (CMV status not recorded). Some clones in this sample may be carry-over from other donors' samples.

To note about this clonotype: A much larger clone lies a single base off, so this may be a read error. The V gene is TRBV11-2, the J gene TRBJ2-5, with D possibly matching TRBD1 (6 bases). The CDR3 is 16 amino acids. Per the germline V gene, CDR1 is SGHAT and CDR2 is FQNNGV. The CDR3 is CVSSPNTGNLGETQYF. The CDR3 coding sequence is TGTGTCAGCAGCCCCAATACAGGGAATCTAGGAGAGACCCAGTACTTC.

The CDR3 is CASSIGRRTEAFF. The CDR3 coding sequence is TGTGCCAGCAGTATAGGACGGAGGACTGAAGCTTTCTTT. The rearrangement joins TRBV27 to TRBJ1-1; D gene ambiguous. CDR3 length: 13 amino acids. Per germline, CDR1 MNHEY and CDR2 SMNVEV (reference sequence). Trimming pared 5 bases from V and 5 bases from J, leaving 12 bases between.

The chain recombines TRBV4-3 with TRBJ2-1; a possible D gene is TRBD2 (7 bases). Trimming pared 0 bases from V and 5 bases from J, leaving 14 bases between. CDR1 is LGHNA, CDR2 YSLEER, per germline. This CDR3 has 16 amino acids. CDR3 sequence reads: CASSQDWGGVDNEQFF. In nucleotides, the CDR3 is TGCGCCAGCAGCCAAGATTGGGGGGGCGTGGACAATGAGCAGTTCTTC.

The chain joins TRBV20-1 to TRBJ2-7; 8 nucleotides align to TRBD1. CDR1 and CDR2 (germline): DFQATT, SNEGSKA (reference sequence). The CDR3 loop spans 16 amino acids. V lost 2 bases and J lost 2; bases outside the gene matches: 11. CDR3 sequence: CSARPTRQGSPYEQYF. The CDR3 DNA sequence: TGCAGTGCTAGACCGACGAGACAGGGGTCTCCCTACGAGCAGTACTTC.

This sequence joins TRBV29-1 and TRBJ2-7, with 9 bases aligning to TRBD1. This CDR3 comprises 15 residues. CDR1 and CDR2 (germline): SQVTM, ANQGSEA. V was clipped by 7 bases and J by 1 base; unmatched bases: 11. In DNA form, the CDR3 reads TGCAGCGGGATAAATCCGGGACAGGGTTCCTACGAGCAGTACTTC. This gives the protein CSGINPGQGSYEQYF.

The V call is TRBV7-8, the J call TRBJ2-3; 7 nucleotides align to TRBD2. The germline CDR1 and CDR2 sequences are SGHVS and FQNEAQ. V trimming: 5 bases; J trimming: 3 bases; junction bases outside the gene matches: 8. The CDR3 runs to 15 residues. The CDR3 nucleotides read TGTGCCAGCAGCGTCAGGGTGGGGGGGACAGATACGCAGTATTTT. Translating gives CASSVRVGGTDTQYF.

This clonotype was detected ten times or more. The rearrangement links TRBV7-6 to TRBJ2-1; no clear D. Per the germline V gene, CDR1 is SGHVS and CDR2 is FNYEAQ. Trimming removed 0 bases from V and 4 bases from J, with 7 bases in between. This CDR3 is 14 amino acids long. This CDR3 reads CASSLAPEYNEQFF. Here the CDR3 DNA reads TGTGCCAGCAGCTTAGCCCCCGAGTACAATGAGCAGTTCTTC.

Many counts were recorded for this clonotype. The chain employs TRBV7-2 and TRBJ2-7; D unresolved. Trimming stripped 5 bases from V and 2 bases from J, with 13 bases between. Germline CDR1 and CDR2: SGHTA and FQGNSA. The CDR3 totals 14 residues. CDR3 residues: CASSPSTSTYEQYF. In nucleotides, the CDR3 is TGTGCCAGCAGCCCATCAACGTCCACCTACGAGCAGTACTTC. Full variable domain (missing parts from reference TRBV7-2 and TRBJ2-7): GAGVSQSPSNKVTEKGKDVELRCDPISGHTALYWYRQSLGQGLEFLIYFQGNSAPDKSGLPSDRFSAERTGGSVSTLTIQRTQQEDSAVYLCASSPSTSTYEQYFGPGTRLTVT.

The chain links TRBV5-4 to TRBJ2-3; 9 bases are shared with TRBD2. The germline V gene has CDR1 SGHNT and CDR2 YYREEE (reference sequence). The CDR3 is made up of 15 amino acids. Trimming at V came to 1 base and at J to 4 bases, leaving 4 bases not matched to a gene. CDR3 protein: CASSLRGGAADTQYF. DNA for the CDR3: TGTGCCAGCAGCTTGCGCGGGGGGGCGGCAGATACGCAGTATTTT.

The V call is TRBV7-9, the J call TRBJ2-7; 11 nucleotides agree with TRBD2. The CDR3 has 19 amino acids. Germline V CDR1 and CDR2: SEHNR, FQNEAQ (reference sequence). The ends lost 2 bases at V and 3 bases at J; junction bases unmatched: 15. CDR3 in amino acids: CASSLILAGVGMGFYEQYV. The DNA of the CDR3 is TGTGCCAGCAGCTTAATACTAGCGGGGGTCGGTATGGGGTTCTACGAGCAGTACGTC.

This clonotype was detected a few times. This chain links TRBV5-5 with TRBJ2-2; perhaps TRBD1 as D (5 bases). This CDR3 has 15 amino acids. V dropped 0 bases and J dropped 4 bases, with 10 bases sitting between them. The germline V gene has CDR1 SGHKS and CDR2 YYEKEE (reference sequence). CDR3 region: CASSLGDSATGELFF. CDR3 nucleotide sequence: TGTGCCAGCAGCTTGGGAGACAGTGCCACCGGGGAGCTGTTTTTT. Filled out from reference TRBV5-5 and TRBJ2-2, the complete variable domain reads DAGVTQSPTHLIKTRGQQVTLRCSPISGHKSVSWYQQVLGQGPQFIFQYYEKEERGRGNFPDRFSARQFPNYSSELNVNALLLGDSALYLCASSLGDSATGELFFGEGSRLTVL.

J is TRBJ1-6 and V is TRBV6-1; D gene ambiguous. The CDR3 length is 15 residues. Germline V gene data show CDR1 as MNHNS and CDR2 as SASEGT. V lost 3 bases, J lost 8 bases, and 14 bases lay in between. The DNA for the CDR3 is TGTGCCAGCAGTGAGAGGTACCTAGCGGATTCACCCCTCCACTTT. Its protein is CASSERYLADSPLHF.

The CDR3 DNA reads as TGTGCCAGCAGTTACCCCGGGACAGATCCTTATGGCTACACCTTC. This codes for CASSYPGTDPYGYTF. The chain combines TRBV6-6 with TRBJ1-2, with 7 bases aligning to TRBD1. The CDR3 runs 15 residues. Germline V gene data show CDR1 as MNHNY and CDR2 as SVGAGI (reference sequence). Trimming at V came to 2 bases and at J to 5 bases, leaving 8 bases not matched to a gene.

The rearrangement uses TRBV25-1 and TRBJ1-6, with a weak D call TRBD1 (5 bases). Germline V gene data show CDR1 as MGHDK and CDR2 as SYGVNS. This CDR3 is built from 15 residues. V shed 4 bases and J shed 5 bases, with 12 bases lying between them. The CDR3 DNA sequence: TGTGCCAGCAGTGCCCTTGGGGGTCATAATTCACCCCTCCACTTT. This translates into CASSALGGHNSPLHF.

This clonotype came up a few times. The chain joins TRBV4-3 to TRBJ1-1; D call uncertain. The CDR3 contains 13 residues. In germline, CDR1 is LGHNA, CDR2 YSLEER. The germline V and J ends were trimmed by 0 bases and 7 bases, with 9 bases remaining between them. CDR3 DNA sequence: TGCGCCAGCAGCCAAGAGGGCAGGATTGAAGCTTTCTTT. The encoded protein is CASSQEGRIEAFF.

The chain has TRBV6-5 and TRBJ1-2; D is undetermined. The CDR3 has 13 amino acids. Germline CDR1 MNHEY, CDR2 SVGAGI. The ends were cut back, 2 bases at V and 4 bases at J, with 8 bases in the middle. CDR3 bases: TGTGCCAGCAGTTACGGACGGTTCTATGGCTACACCTTC. This translates into CASSYGRFYGYTF.

This clonotype showed up just a few times. The chain carries TRBV4-2 and TRBJ2-5; 15 bases are a match to TRBD2. The germline V gene has CDR1 LGHNA and CDR2 YNFKEQ. V lost 3 bases, J lost 1 base, and 6 bases stayed unmatched. The CDR3 length is 18 residues. The CDR3 nucleotides are TGTGCCAGCAGCCAGGCTGGGACTAGCGGGGGGACCCAAGAGACCCAGTACTTC. Translating gives CASSQAGTSGGTQETQYF.

The chain is built from TRBV7-8 and TRBJ1-2, with D perhaps TRBD1 (5 bases). Trimming stripped 3 bases from V and 1 base from J, with 12 bases between. The CDR3 loop spans 15 amino acids. Germline assignment: CDR1 SGHVS and CDR2 FQNEAQ. CDR3 loop: CASSFRTCLNYGYTF. DNA for the CDR3: TGTGCCAGCAGCTTCCGGACATGTCTTAACTATGGCTACACCTTC.

This clonotype was counted ten times or more. V and J are TRBV7-8 and TRBJ2-3, with a possible D match to TRBD1 (6 bases). This CDR3 is built from 15 residues. Germline CDR1 reads SGHVS; CDR2 reads FQNEAQ. The V end lost 3 bases, the J end lost 3 bases, and 13 bases lay between the germline ends. The CDR3 DNA sequence: TGTGCCAGCAGCTTTAAAGGGGGTCGGACAGATACGCAGTATTTT. Protein sequence: CASSFKGGRTDTQYF.

This clonotype was counted a few times. The gene calls are TRBV27 and TRBJ2-3; 10 bases fit TRBD1. The length of the CDR3 is 14 residues. Germline CDR1 and CDR2: MNHEY and SMNVEV (reference sequence). The V gene end was trimmed by 8 bases and the J gene end by 1 base; junction bases not matched to a gene: 3. The CDR3 loop is CASGTGDGTDTQYF. DNA of the CDR3: TGTGCCAGCGGGACAGGGGACGGCACAGATACGCAGTATTTT.

CDR3 loop: CASSQAGFDNLNYGYTF. The CDR3 bases are TGTGCCAGCAGCCAAGCAGGGTTCGACAACCTAAACTATGGCTACACCTTC. The V and J genes are TRBV4-2 and TRBJ1-2; tentative D call: TRBD1 (5 bases). Trimming took 1 base from V and 2 from J, leaving 17 bases between them. The CDR3 spans 17 residues. CDR1 and CDR2 (germline): LGHNA, YNFKEQ.

This clonotype was found once. The chain couples TRBV5-4 to TRBJ1-1; D remains ambiguous. This CDR3 is built from 11 residues. Trimming shortened V by 4 bases and J by 8 bases, and 9 bases separated the two germline ends. Germline V gene lookup returns CDR1 SGHNT and CDR2 YYREEE (reference sequence). CDR3 DNA: TGTGCCAGCAGCGGGCCAAGAGAAGCTTTCTTT. The encoded protein is CASSGPREAFF.

V gene TRBV15 combines with J gene TRBJ2-7; D gene ambiguous. CDR3 length: 14 amino acids. Per germline, CDR1 LNHNV and CDR2 YYDKDF (reference sequence). V was cut by 0 bases and J by 0 bases, with 6 bases left in between. The CDR3 spells CATSRDQDSYEQYV. In DNA form, the CDR3 reads TGTGCCACCAGCAGAGATCAGGACTCCTACGAGCAGTACGTC.